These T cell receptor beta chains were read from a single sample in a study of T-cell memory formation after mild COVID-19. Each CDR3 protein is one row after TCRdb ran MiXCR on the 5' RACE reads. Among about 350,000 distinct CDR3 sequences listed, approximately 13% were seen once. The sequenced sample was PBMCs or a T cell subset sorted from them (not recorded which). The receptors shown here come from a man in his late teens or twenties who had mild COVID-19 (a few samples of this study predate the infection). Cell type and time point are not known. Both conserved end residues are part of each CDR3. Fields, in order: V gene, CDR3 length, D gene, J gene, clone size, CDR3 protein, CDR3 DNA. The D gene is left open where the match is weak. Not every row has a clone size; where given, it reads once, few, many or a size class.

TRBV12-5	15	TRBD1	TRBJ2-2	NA	CASGQQTGGSGELFF	TGTGCTAGTGGTCAACAGACAGGGGGCTCCGGGGAGCTGTTTTTT
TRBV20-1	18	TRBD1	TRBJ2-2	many	CSARGVLTGTADTGELFF	TGCAGTGCTAGAGGTGTCCTTACCGGGACAGCAGACACCGGGGAGCTGTTTTTT
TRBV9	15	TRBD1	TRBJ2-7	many	CASSPGQVGTYEQYF	TGTGCCAGCAGCCCGGGACAGGTCGGGACCTACGAGCAGTACTTC
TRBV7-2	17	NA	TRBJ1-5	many	CASSLWHSGQSNQPQHF	TGTGCCAGCAGCTTGTGGCACTCGGGACAAAGCAATCAGCCCCAGCATTTT
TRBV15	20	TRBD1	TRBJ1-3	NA	CATSRFSPGFGTGGGNTIYF	TGTGCCACCAGCAGATTTTCCCCCGGATTCGGGACAGGAGGCGGAAACACCATATATTTT
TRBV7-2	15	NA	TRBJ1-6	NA	CASSLGAANNSPLHF	TGTGCCAGCAGCTTAGGGGCGGCAAATAATTCACCCCTCCACTTT
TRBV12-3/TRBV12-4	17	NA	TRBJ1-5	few	CASTRGVGRISNQPQHF	TGTGCCAGCACCCGAGGGGTCGGGCGGATTAGCAATCAGCCCCAGCATTTT
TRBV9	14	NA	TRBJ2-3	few	CASSVASSTDTQYF	TGTGCCAGCAGCGTGGCGTCTAGCACAGATACGCAGTATTTT
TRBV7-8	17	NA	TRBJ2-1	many	CASSLGTVPGSYNEQFF	TGTGCCAGCAGCTTAGGGACGGTCCCAGGCTCCTACAATGAGCAGTTCTTC
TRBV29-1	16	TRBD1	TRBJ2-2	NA	CSVVRRGQGASGELFF	TGCAGCGTTGTGAGGAGGGGACAGGGGGCATCCGGGGAGCTGTTTTTT
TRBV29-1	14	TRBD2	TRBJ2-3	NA	CVAQRLAGTDTQYF	TGCGTCGCTCAACGACTAGCGGGGACAGATACGCAGTATTTT
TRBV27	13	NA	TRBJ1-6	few	CASRSNEGSPLHF	TGTGCCAGCAGATCGAATGAGGGTTCACCCCTCCACTTT
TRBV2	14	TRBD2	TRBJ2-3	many	CASSVSGVGDTQYF	TGTGCCAGCAGTGTAAGCGGGGTGGGAGATACGCAGTATTTT
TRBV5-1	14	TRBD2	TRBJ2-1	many	CASSLGTSGNEQFF	TGCGCCAGCAGCTTGGGGACTAGCGGCAATGAGCAGTTCTTC
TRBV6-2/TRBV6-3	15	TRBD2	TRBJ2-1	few	CASSYRGEVRNEQFF	TGTGCCAGCAGTTACCGGGGGGAGGTCCGCAATGAGCAGTTCTTC
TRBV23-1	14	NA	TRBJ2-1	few	CASRGAHSHHEQFF	TGCGCCAGCAGGGGGGCCCATTCGCATCATGAGCAGTTCTTC
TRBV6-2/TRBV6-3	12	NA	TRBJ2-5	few	CASSYSKGTQYF	TGTGCCAGCAGTTACTCGAAGGGGACCCAGTACTTC
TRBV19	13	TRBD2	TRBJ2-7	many	CASAGTSVHEQYF	TGTGCCAGCGCCGGGACTAGCGTCCACGAGCAGTACTTC
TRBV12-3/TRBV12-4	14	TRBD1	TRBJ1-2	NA	CASSLLGTVYGYTF	TGTGCCAGCAGTCTACTCGGGACAGTCTATGGCTACACCTTC
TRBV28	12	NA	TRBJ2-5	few	CASTPRGETQYF	TGTGCCAGCACCCCCCGGGGGGAGACCCAGTACTTC
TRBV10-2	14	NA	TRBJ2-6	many	CASSGTSGANVLTF	TGCGCCAGCAGTGGGACCTCTGGGGCCAACGTCCTGACTTTC
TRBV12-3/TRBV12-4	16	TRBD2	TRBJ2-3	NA	CASSSTQRGSTDTQYF	TGTGCCAGCAGTTCTACCCAGCGGGGAAGCACAGATACGCAGTATTTT
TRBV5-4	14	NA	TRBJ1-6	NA	CASSFRDSGSPLHF	TGTGCCAGCAGCTTTCGAGACAGCGGCTCACCCCTCCACTTT
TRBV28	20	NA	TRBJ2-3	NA	CASSLGVPVLPAERSDTQYF	TGTGCCAGCAGTTTAGGGGTCCCGGTTCTGCCAGCGGAGAGGTCAGATACGCAGTATTTT
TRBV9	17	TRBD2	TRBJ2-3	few	CASSAGVGLAFTDTQYF	TGTGCCAGCAGCGCCGGCGTGGGACTAGCGTTCACAGATACGCAGTATTTT
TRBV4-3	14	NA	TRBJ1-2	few	CASSQAQGKYGYTF	TGCGCCAGCAGCCAAGCGCAGGGAAAGTATGGCTACACCTTC
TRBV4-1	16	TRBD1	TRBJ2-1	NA	CASSHWTGDPYNEQFF	TGCGCCAGCAGCCATTGGACAGGGGACCCCTACAATGAGCAGTTCTTC
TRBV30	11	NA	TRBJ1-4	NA	CAWSVAEKLFF	TGTGCCTGGAGTGTTGCTGAAAAACTGTTTTTT
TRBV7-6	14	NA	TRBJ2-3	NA	CASSLVGVGDTQYF	TGTGCCAGCAGCTTAGTGGGGGTCGGAGATACGCAGTATTTT
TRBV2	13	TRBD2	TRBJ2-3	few	CASSAGLAGQGYF	TGTGCCAGCAGCGCCGGACTAGCGGGGCAGGGGTATTTT
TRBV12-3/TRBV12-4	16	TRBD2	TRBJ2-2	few	CASSWRALAGTGELFF	TGTGCCAGCAGTTGGCGTGCACTAGCGGGGACCGGGGAGCTGTTTTTT
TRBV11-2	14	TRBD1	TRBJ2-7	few	CASSPLTGAYEQYF	TGTGCCAGCAGCCCCCTGACAGGGGCCTACGAGCAGTACTTC